This T cell receptor beta chain comes out of a study of blood T cell repertoires in COVID-19. The CDR3 length is 15 residues. The V segment lost 5 bases and the J segment 1 base; nucleotides outside the gene matches: 8. Per germline, CDR1 SQVTM and CDR2 ANQGSEA. In the original processing: By means of reference gene primer amplification, nucleated cell counts were estimated. Sequencing was performed with immunoSEQ multiplex PCR; in TCRdb, only in-frame clones are kept and a portion is missing. That table is the source of V, J and clone size, and D and trimming were worked out from the DNA. The data hold roughly 81,000 clones, with about nine tenths observed a single time.

The sequenced sample was peripheral blood. This sequence originates from a woman between 50 and 59 years old in a cohort sampled during active COVID-19. The chain carries TRBV29-1 and TRBJ1-1; 9 positions match TRBD1. The CDR3 loop is CSVRPGTGSNTEAFF. The CDR3 DNA reads as TGCAGCGTTCGTCCCGGGACAGGGTCGAACACTGAAGCTTTCTTT.